The text below deals with one TCR beta chain. Its antigen is currently unknown. This entry belongs to a study of OX40 agonist ivuxolimab in advanced cancers. For the study at large: Hepatocellular carcinoma, melanoma, renal cell or head and neck cancer occurred in dose-escalation patients. Participants averaged about 66 years of age (range about 23 to 80) and were less than 85% male. Study-wide points: At doses 0.1 to 3.0 mg/kg, CD4+ and CD8+ clones expanded.

The cohort excluded patients with autoimmune disease history or systemic immunosuppression. Here immunoSEQ multiplex PCR was the method, and the copy in TCRdb shows in-frame clones only, minus some. The sample carries 100,000 to 120,000 clones, more than 70% recorded once. V gave up 5 bases and J gave up 3 bases, with 13 bases separating them. The CDR3 covers 14 residues. Looked up from germline, CDR1 is SGHTA and CDR2 is FQGNSA. The TCR sequence derives from an adult with an advanced solid tumor such as melanoma, head and neck, liver or kidney cancer. The chain links TRBV7-2 to TRBJ2-5; D remains ambiguous. This sample comprised CD4+ or CD8+ T cells sorted from blood, obtained in a trial of the OX40 agonist ivuxolimab. CDR3 DNA sequence: TGTGCCAGCAGCCCAGGAAGTAAGAAAGAGACCCAGTACTTC. The encoded protein is CASSPGSKKETQYF.